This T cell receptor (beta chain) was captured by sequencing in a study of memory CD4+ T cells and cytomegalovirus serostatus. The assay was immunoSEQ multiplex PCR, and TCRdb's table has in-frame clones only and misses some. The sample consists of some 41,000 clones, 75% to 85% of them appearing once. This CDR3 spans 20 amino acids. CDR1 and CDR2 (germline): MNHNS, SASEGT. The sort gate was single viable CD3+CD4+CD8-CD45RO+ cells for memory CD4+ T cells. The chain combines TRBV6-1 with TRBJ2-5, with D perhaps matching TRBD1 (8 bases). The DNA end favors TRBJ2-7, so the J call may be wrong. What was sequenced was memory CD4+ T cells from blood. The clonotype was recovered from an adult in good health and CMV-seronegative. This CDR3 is CASSEALVLRGTGLSYEQYF. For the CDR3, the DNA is TGTGCCAGCAGTGAAGCGCTGGTATTGCGGGGGACAGGCCTGTCCTACGAGCAGTACTTC.